This TCR beta chain stems from a study of cytomegalovirus exposure and HLA in healthy donors. Remarks on this clone: The antigen is unknown.

Study findings and constraints: Later analysis identified a missense DCLRE1C variant that was linked to TCR beta V- and J-gene trimming. Later findings reportedly placed an Asian-associated ancestry cluster below the approximately 630-donor mean for N-insertions. Within an earlier analysis, most TCR beta V segments proved productive either about 90% or about 30% of the time.

From germline, CDR1 is SGDLS and CDR2 YYNGEE. This CDR3 has 15 residues. V gave up 4 bases and J gave up 3 bases; unmatched junction bases: 8. PCR involved 60 Vbeta and 13 Jbeta primers. The assay was immunoSEQ multiplex PCR, and TCRdb's table has in-frame clones only and misses some. This table has 200,000 to 250,000 clones, around 76% appearing once. Sequencing input: PBMCs. The sequence was collected from a man aged 18 to 35 in good health and CMV-seronegative. V and J are TRBV9 and TRBJ1-1, with 8 bases fitting TRBD1. For the CDR3, the DNA is TGTGCCAGCAGCCCAAGGGGACAGGTGGACACTGAAGCTTTCTTT. Protein product: CASSPRGQVDTEAFF. Filled out from reference TRBV9 and TRBJ1-1, the complete variable domain reads DSGVTQTPKHLITATGQRVTLRCSPRSGDLSVYWYQQSLDQGLQFLIQYYNGEERAKGNILERFSAQQFPDLHSELNLSSLELGDSALYFCASSPRGQVDTEAFFGQGTRLTVV.